This passage covers 2 T cell receptor beta chains from one sample sequenced in a study of blood T cell repertoires in COVID-19. Using immunoSEQ multiplex PCR, the repertoire was profiled, and TCRdb retains in-frame clones only, with some absent. The sample has under 150,000 clones, roughly 90% seen once. The specimen was PBMCs or T cells enriched from blood (not recorded which). These receptors originate from a woman in her thirties with acute COVID-19.

This rearrangement joins TRBV5-1 to TRBJ2-1; 10 positions agree with TRBD2. Trimming removed 4 bases from V and 3 bases from J; junction bases left unmatched: 10. CDR1 and CDR2 from the germline V gene are SGHRS and YFSETQ. The length of the CDR3 is 17 residues. CDR3 residues: CASSGTLAGQIYNEQFF. The CDR3 coding sequence is TGCGCCAGCAGCGGCACACTAGCGGGGCAAATCTACAATGAGCAGTTCTTC.

The chain is built from TRBV5-4 and TRBJ2-3; 7 bases agree with TRBD1. Germline-derived CDR1 and CDR2 are SGHNT and YYREEE (reference sequence). CDR3 length: 15 amino acids. V shed 4 bases and J 5 bases; nucleotides not matched to a gene: 10. The CDR3 nucleotides read TGTGCCAGCAGCCCAGACAGGGTTACGTTAGATACGCAGTATTTT. It is translated as CASSPDRVTLDTQYF.